This T cell receptor (beta chain) was observed in a study of radiation and T cells in renal cell carcinoma. In the study overall: Nephrectomy followed 15 Gy stereotactic body radiation by 4 weeks. Regarding the study as a whole: In blood, top tumor clones expanded by 2 weeks, shrinking by 4. Baseline intratumoral clonotype presence is unknown without pretreatment biopsies.

The V and J ends lost 0 bases and 3 bases respectively, with 10 bases between them. The CDR3 contains 14 residues. Germline loops: CDR1 SGHRS, CDR2 YFSETQ. Time point described: baseline pretreatment blood. Stated treatment: 15 Gy SBRT to primary tumor, nephrectomy 4 weeks later. The patient's renal cell carcinoma had clear cell pathology. Notes on this clone: Its antigen is still unknown.

This table comes from immunoSEQ multiplex PCR, and its TCRdb copy is limited to in-frame clones, with some not included. The data show some 150,000 clones, around four fifths seen once. This rearrangement joins TRBV5-1 to TRBJ2-7; perhaps TRBD1 as D (6 bases). This receptor was obtained from a woman aged 45-65 years with renal cell carcinoma. The starting material was blood, obtained from a patient whose treatment included radiotherapy and nephrectomy. The CDR3, as DNA: TGCGCCAGCAGCTTGGGGGACACAAACTACGAGCAGTACTTC. This encodes CASSLGDTNYEQYF.